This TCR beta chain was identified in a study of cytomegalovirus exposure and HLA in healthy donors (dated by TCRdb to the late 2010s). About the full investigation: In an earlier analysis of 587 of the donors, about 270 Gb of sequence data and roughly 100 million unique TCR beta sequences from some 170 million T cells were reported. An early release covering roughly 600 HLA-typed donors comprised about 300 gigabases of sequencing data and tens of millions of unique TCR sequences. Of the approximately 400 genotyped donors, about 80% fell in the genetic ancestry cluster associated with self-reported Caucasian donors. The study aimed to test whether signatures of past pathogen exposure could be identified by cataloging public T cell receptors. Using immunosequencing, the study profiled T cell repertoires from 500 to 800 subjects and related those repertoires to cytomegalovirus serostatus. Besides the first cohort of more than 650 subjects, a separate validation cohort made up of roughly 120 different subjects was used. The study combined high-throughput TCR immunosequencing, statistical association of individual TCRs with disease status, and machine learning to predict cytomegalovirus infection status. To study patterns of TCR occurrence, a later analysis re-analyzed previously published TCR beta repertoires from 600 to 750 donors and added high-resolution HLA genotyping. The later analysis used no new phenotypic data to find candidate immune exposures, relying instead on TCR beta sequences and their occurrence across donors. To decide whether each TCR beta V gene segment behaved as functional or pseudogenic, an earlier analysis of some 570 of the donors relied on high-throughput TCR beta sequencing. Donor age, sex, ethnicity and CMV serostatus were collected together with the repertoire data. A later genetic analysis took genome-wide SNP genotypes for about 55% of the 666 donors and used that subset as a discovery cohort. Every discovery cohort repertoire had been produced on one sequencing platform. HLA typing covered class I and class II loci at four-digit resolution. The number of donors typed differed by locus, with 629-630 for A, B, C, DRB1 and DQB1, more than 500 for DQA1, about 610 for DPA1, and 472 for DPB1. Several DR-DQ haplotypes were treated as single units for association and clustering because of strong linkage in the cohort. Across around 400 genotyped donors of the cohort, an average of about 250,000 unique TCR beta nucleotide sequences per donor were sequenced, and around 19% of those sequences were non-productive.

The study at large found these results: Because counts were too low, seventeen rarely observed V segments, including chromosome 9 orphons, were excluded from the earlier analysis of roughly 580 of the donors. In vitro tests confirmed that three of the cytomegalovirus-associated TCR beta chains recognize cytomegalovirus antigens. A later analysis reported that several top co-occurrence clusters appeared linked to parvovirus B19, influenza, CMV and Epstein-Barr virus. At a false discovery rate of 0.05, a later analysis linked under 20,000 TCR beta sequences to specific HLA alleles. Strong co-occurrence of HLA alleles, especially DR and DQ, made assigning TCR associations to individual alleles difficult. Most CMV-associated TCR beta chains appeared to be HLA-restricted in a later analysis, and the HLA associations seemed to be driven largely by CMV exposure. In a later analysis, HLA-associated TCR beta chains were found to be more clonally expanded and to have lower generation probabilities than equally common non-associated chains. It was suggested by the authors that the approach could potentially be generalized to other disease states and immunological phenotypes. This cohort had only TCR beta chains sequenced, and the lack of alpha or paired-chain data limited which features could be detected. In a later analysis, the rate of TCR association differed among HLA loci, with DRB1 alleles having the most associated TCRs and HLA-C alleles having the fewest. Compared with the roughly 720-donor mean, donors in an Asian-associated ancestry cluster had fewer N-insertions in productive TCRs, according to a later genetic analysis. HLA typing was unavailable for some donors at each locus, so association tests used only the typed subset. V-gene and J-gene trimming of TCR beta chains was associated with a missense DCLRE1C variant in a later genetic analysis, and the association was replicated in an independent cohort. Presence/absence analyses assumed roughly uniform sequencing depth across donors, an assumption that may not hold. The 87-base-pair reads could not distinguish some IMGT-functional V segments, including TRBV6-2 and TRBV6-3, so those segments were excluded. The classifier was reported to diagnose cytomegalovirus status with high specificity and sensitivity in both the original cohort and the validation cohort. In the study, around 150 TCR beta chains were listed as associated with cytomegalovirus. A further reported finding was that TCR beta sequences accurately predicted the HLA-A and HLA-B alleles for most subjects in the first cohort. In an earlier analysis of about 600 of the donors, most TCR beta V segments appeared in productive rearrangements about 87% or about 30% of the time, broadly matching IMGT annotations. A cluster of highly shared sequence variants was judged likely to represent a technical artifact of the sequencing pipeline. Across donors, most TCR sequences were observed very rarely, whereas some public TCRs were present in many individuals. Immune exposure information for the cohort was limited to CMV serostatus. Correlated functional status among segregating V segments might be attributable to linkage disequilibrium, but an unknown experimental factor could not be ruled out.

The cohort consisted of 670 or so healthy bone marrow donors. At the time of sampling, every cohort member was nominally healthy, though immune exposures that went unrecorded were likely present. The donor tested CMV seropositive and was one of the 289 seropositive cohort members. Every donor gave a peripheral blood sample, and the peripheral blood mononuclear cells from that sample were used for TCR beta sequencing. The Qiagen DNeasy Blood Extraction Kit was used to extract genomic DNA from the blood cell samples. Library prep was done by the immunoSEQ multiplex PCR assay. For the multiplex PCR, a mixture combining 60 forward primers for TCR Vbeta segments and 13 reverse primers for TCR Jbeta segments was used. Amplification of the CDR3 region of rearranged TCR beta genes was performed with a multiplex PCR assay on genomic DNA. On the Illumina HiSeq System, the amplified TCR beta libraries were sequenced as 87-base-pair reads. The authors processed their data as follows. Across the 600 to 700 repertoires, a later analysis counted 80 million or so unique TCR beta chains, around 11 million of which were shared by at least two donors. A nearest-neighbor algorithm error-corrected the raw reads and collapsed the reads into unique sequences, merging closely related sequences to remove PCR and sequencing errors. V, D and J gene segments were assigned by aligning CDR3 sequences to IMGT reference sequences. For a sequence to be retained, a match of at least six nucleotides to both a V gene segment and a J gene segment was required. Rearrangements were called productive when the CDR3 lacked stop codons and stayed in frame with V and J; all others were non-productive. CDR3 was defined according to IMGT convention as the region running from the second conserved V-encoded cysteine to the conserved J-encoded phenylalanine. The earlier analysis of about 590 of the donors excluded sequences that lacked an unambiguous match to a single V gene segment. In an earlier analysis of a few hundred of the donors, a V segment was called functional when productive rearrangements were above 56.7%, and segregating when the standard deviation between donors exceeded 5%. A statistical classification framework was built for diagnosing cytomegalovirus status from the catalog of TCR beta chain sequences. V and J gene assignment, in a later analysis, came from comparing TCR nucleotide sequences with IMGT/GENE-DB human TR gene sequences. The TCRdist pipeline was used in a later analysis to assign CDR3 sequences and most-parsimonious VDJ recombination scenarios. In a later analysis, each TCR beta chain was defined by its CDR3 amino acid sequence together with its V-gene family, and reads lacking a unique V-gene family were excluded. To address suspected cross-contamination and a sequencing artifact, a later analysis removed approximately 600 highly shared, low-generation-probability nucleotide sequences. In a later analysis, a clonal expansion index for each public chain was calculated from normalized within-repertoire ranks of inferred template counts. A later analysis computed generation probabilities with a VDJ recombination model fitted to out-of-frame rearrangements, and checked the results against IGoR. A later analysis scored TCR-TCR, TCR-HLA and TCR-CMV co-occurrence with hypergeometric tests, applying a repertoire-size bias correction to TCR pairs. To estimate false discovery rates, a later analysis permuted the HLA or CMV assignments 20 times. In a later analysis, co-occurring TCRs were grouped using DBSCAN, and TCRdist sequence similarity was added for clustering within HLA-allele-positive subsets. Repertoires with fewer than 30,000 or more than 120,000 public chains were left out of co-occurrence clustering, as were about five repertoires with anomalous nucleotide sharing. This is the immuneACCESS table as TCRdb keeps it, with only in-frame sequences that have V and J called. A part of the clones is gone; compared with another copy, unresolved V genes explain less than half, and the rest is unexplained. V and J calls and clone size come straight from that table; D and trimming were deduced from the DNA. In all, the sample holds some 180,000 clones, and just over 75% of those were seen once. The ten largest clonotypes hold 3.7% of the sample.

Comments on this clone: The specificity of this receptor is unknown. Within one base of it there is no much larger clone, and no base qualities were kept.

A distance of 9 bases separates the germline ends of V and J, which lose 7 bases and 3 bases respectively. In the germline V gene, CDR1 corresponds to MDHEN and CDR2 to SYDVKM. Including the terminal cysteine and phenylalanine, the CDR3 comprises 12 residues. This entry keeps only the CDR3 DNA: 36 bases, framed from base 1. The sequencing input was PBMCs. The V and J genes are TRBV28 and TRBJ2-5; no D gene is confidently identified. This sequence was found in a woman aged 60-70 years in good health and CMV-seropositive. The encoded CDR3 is CASNGMEETQYF. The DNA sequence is TGTGCCAGCAATGGCATGGAAGAGACCCAGTACTTC. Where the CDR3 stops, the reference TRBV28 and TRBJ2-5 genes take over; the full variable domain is DVKVTQSSRYLVKRTGEKVFLECVQDMDHENMFWYRQDPGLGLRLIYFSYDVKMKEKGDIPEGYSVSREKKERFSLILESASTNQTSMYLCASNGMEETQYFGPGTRLLVL.